One T cell receptor beta chain is described in this entry. Its antigen remains unidentified. This entry comes from a study of shared clonotypes between healthy human individuals. The CDR3 extends over 12 amino acids. In germline, CDR1 is MDHEN, CDR2 SYDVKM. V was cut by 4 bases and J by 3 bases, with 6 bases left in between. Study-wide findings and caveats: About 5% was the fraction of naive CD4 clonotypes found shared across several donors. In this cohort, only blood was sampled, and tissue repertoires likely differ. Across subsets, estimated richness was generally greater for naive than for memory populations.

The assay ran at deep level. Generated by immunoSEQ multiplex PCR, the TCRdb table keeps only in-frame clones and is missing some. Of a few hundred thousand clones in the sample, around 97% were seen once. The TCR sequence derives from a woman aged 25 to 45 in good health. The sample was naive CD4+ T cells sorted from blood. Subset given: CD45RA+ positively selected. The rearrangement joins TRBV28 to TRBJ1-1, with D hard to call. CDR3 DNA: TGTGCCAGCAGTTCAAGACACACTGAAGCTTTCTTT. Its translation: CASSSRHTEAFF.